The 23 T cell receptor beta chains listed next were all sequenced from one sample in a study of control samples from healthy donors and cancer patients. Sequencing was performed with immunoSEQ multiplex PCR; in TCRdb, only in-frame clones are kept and a portion is missing. The table has around 70,000 clones, about 95% seen once. The sequenced sample was blood. All receptors derive from a woman aged 25 to 39 in good health.

The V gene is TRBV5-1, the J gene TRBJ1-3, with D perhaps TRBD1 (5 bases). Trimming took 2 bases from V and 2 from J, leaving 14 bases between them. The CDR3 is made up of 16 amino acids. Germline V gene sequence: CDR1 SGHRS, CDR2 YFSETQ. The CDR3 region is CASSFGVTGAGNTIYF. The CDR3 DNA reads as TGCGCCAGCAGCTTTGGGGTGACGGGGGCTGGAAACACCATATATTTT. Full variable domain (rest looked up from reference TRBV5-1 and TRBJ1-3): KAGVTQTPRYLIKTRGQQVTLSCSPISGHRSVSWYQQTPGQGLQFLFEYFSETQRNKGNFPGRFSGRQFSNSRSEMNVSTLELGDSALYLCASSFGVTGAGNTIYFGEGSWLTVV.

The CDR3 sequence is CASSPSRTVQETQYF. The DNA of the CDR3 is TGTGCCAGCAGCCCTAGCAGGACAGTTCAAGAGACCCAGTACTTC. This sequence joins TRBV3-1 (or the pseudogene TRBV3-2) and TRBJ2-5, with a weak D call TRBD1 (6 bases). The CDR3 totals 15 residues. In germline, CDR1 is LGHDT, CDR2 YNNKEL (reference sequence). V gave up 4 bases and J gave up 2 bases, with 14 bases separating them.

This rearrangement joins TRBV2 to TRBJ1-2; D not resolved. Deletions cut 4 bases from V and 6 bases from J, with 12 bases between. Germline V lookup: CDR1 SNHLY, CDR2 FYNNEI. There are 13 residues in the CDR3. In nucleotides, the CDR3 is TGTGCCAGCAGTGTTCGAGGGAATAATGGCTACACCTTC. The encoded protein is CASSVRGNNGYTF.

The CDR3 loop reads CASSQNGRDQPQHF. The CDR3 nucleotides are TGTGCCAGTAGCCAAAATGGAAGAGATCAGCCCCAGCATTTT. The chain links TRBV19 to TRBJ1-5; D unclear. This CDR3 has 14 amino acids. The germline gives CDR1 LNHDA, CDR2 SQIVND (reference sequence). The V end lost 6 bases, the J end lost 5 bases, and 14 bases lay between the germline ends.

The V and J genes are TRBV4-1 and TRBJ2-5; D is ambiguous. The germline CDR1 and CDR2 sequences are MGHRA and YSYEKL. Trimming left V 0 bases short and J 6 bases short, with 11 bases between. CDR3 length equals 14 residues. This CDR3 reads CASSQEWARQTQYF. The CDR3 coding sequence is TGCGCCAGCAGCCAAGAGTGGGCACGTCAGACCCAGTACTTC.

The chain couples TRBV18 to TRBJ1-6; D is possibly TRBD1 (6 bases). This CDR3 has 15 amino acids. Germline loops: CDR1 KGHSH, CDR2 LQKENI. V was cut by 6 bases and J by 6 bases, with 15 bases left in between. Here the CDR3 reads CASSQFGQFNSPLHF. In DNA form, the CDR3 reads TGTGCCAGCTCCCAATTTGGACAGTTTAATTCACCCCTCCACTTT.

The chain combines TRBV5-4 with TRBJ1-2; D perhaps matches TRBD1 (5 bases). Trimming removed 4 bases at V and 8 bases at J, with 18 bases between. CDR1 and CDR2 (germline): SGHNT, YYREEE (reference sequence). The CDR3 runs to 14 residues. The CDR3 sequence is CASSQSTGTRGYTF. DNA of the CDR3: TGTGCCAGCAGCCAGAGCACCGGGACGAGGGGCTACACCTTC.

This chain joins TRBV19 and TRBJ1-1; no clear D. CDR3 size: 10 residues. Per germline, CDR1 LNHDA and CDR2 SQIVND (reference sequence). V dropped 8 bases and J dropped 4 bases, with 5 bases sitting between them. CDR3 coding DNA: TGTGCCAGTGGGAGCACTGAAGCTTTCTTT. Translating it yields CASGSTEAFF.

The chain is built from TRBV10-2 and TRBJ2-1, with TRBD2 matching over 10 bases. Germline CDR1 and CDR2: WSHSY and SAAADI. V trimming: 6 bases; J trimming: 6 bases; junction bases outside the gene matches: 8. The CDR3 spans 15 residues. CDR3 sequence reads: CASRLSGGRVNEQFF. CDR3 coding DNA: TGCGCCAGCAGGCTTAGCGGGGGGCGGGTCAATGAGCAGTTCTTC.

In nucleotides, the CDR3 is TGTGCCAGCAGCCTGGGACCGAGCACTGAAGCTTTCTTT. This codes for CASSLGPSTEAFF. The chain combines TRBV12-3 or TRBV12-4 with TRBJ1-1; maybe TRBD1 (5 bases). V lost 6 bases, J lost 4 bases, and 12 bases lay in between. This CDR3 region has 13 residues.

This chain uses TRBV19 with TRBJ1-4; D unclear. This CDR3 is 13 amino acids long. Trimming removed 3 bases from V and 10 bases from J, with 12 bases in between. Germline values: CDR1 LNHDA, CDR2 SQIVND (reference sequence). Here the CDR3 reads CASSMLGPSKLFF. For the CDR3, the DNA is TGTGCCAGTAGTATGTTGGGCCCATCAAAACTGTTTTTT.

This chain connects TRBV27 to TRBJ1-2; TRBD1 agrees at 7 bases. Trimming took 5 bases from V and 1 from J; bases not matched to a gene: 4. The CDR3 sequence is 14 residues long. Germline-derived CDR1 and CDR2 are MNHEY and SMNVEV (reference sequence). The CDR3 nucleotides are TGTGCCAGCAGTGCCCGACAGGGTAACTATGGCTACACCTTC. Translating it yields CASSARQGNYGYTF.

The chain is built from TRBV2 and TRBJ2-7; TRBD1 might be the D (6 bases). There are 11 residues in the CDR3. Germline CDR1 is SNHLY and CDR2 is FYNNEI. V shed 5 bases and J shed 7 bases, with 9 bases lying between them. The CDR3 sequence: CASSWDKEQYV. CDR3 DNA: TGTGCCAGCAGTTGGGACAAAGAGCAGTACGTC.

The rearrangement links TRBV7-9 to TRBJ1-2, with unresolved D. Germline values: CDR1 SEHNR, CDR2 FQNEAQ (reference sequence). Trimming took 4 bases from V and 7 from J, leaving 13 bases between them. CDR3 length equals 13 residues. As DNA, the CDR3 is TGTGCCAGCAGCTCGACTCCTCGGTTTGGCTACACCTTC. The encoded protein is CASSSTPRFGYTF.

This chain uses TRBV5-4 with TRBJ1-1; D remains ambiguous. This CDR3 is built from 14 residues. Germline CDR1 and CDR2: SGHNT and YYREEE (reference sequence). V was shortened by 1 base and J by 2 bases, with 9 bases between the two germline ends. The CDR3 spells CASSLITRNTEAFF. In nucleotides, the CDR3 is TGTGCCAGCAGCTTGATTACCCGAAACACTGAAGCTTTCTTT.

The V and J genes are TRBV4-1 and TRBJ1-1; D is perhaps TRBD1 (6 bases). CDR1 and CDR2 from the germline V gene are MGHRA and YSYEKL. Trimming took off 0 bases at V and 5 bases at J, with 13 bases between the two ends. The CDR3 loop spans 15 amino acids. CDR3 nucleotide sequence: TGCGCCAGCAGCCAAGATCCGGGAGGGGGGACTGAAGCTTTCTTT. Its translation is CASSQDPGGGTEAFF.

The V gene is TRBV11-1, the J gene TRBJ2-2; possibly TRBD1 for D (5 bases). Germline V gives CDR1 SGHAT, CDR2 FQDESV (reference sequence). The CDR3 has 15 amino acids. V was clipped by 4 bases and J by 3 bases, with 12 bases between them. The CDR3 loop is CASSSDSSYTGELFF. Written as DNA, the CDR3 is TGTGCCAGCAGCTCCGACAGCTCCTACACCGGGGAGCTGTTTTTT. Using reference TRBV11-1 and TRBJ2-2 for the parts outside the CDR3, the full variable domain is EAEVAQSPRYKITEKSQAVAFWCDPISGHATLYWYRQILGQGPELLVQFQDESVVDDSQLPKDRFSAERLKGVDSTLKIQPAELGDSAMYLCASSSDSSYTGELFFGEGSRLTVL.

The rearrangement uses TRBV6-6 and TRBJ2-7; the D is unclear. The CDR3 spans 13 residues. V was clipped by 3 bases and J by 5 bases, with 11 bases between them. The germline V gene has CDR1 MNHNY and CDR2 SVGAGI (reference sequence). The CDR3 coding sequence is TGTGCCAGCAGTTATAGGTCTCGGGACGAGCAGTACTTC. It yields the protein CASSYRSRDEQYF.

This chain connects TRBV28 to TRBJ1-5, with D perhaps TRBD1 (6 bases). Germline CDR1 reads MDHEN; CDR2 reads SYDVKM. The V gene lost 6 bases and the J gene lost 2 bases, with 11 bases spanning the gap. The CDR3 has 14 amino acids. CDR3 sequence: CASRDRTGNQPQHF. The CDR3 DNA sequence: TGTGCCAGCAGGGACAGAACAGGCAATCAGCCCCAGCATTTT.

The CDR3 DNA follows: TGTGCCAGCAGCCAGGGCAGGGTACGATCACCCCTCCACTTT. This translates into CASSQGRVRSPLHF. The V and J genes are TRBV3-1 (or the pseudogene TRBV3-2) and TRBJ1-6, with D possibly matching TRBD1 (5 bases). V lost 3 bases to trimming and J lost 10 bases, with 13 bases between them. Germline V gene data show CDR1 as LGHDT and CDR2 as YNNKEL (reference sequence). The CDR3 covers 14 residues.

The V call is TRBV13, the J call TRBJ1-1; TRBD1 aligns across 8 bases. Per germline, CDR1 PRHDT and CDR2 FYEKMQ (reference sequence). This CDR3 is built from 17 residues. Trimming took 4 bases from V and 1 from J; bases not matched to a gene: 11. In nucleotides, the CDR3 is TGTGCCAGCAGCTCGGTCCCGGGACAGGTACCGAACACTGAAGCTTTCTTT. It encodes CASSSVPGQVPNTEAFF. Filled out from reference TRBV13 and TRBJ1-1, the complete variable domain reads AAGVIQSPRHLIKEKRETATLKCYPIPRHDTVYWYQQGPGQDPQFLISFYEKMQSDKGSIPDRFSAQQFSDYHSELNMSSLELGDSALYFCASSSVPGQVPNTEAFFGQGTRLTVV.

The V call is TRBV7-9, the J call TRBJ1-2, with D possibly matching TRBD1 (6 bases). The CDR3 totals 17 residues. Germline CDR1 and CDR2: SEHNR and FQNEAQ (reference sequence). Trimming stripped 0 bases from V and 2 bases from J, with 16 bases between. The CDR3 protein is CASSLAGTPLSNYGYTF. CDR3 nucleotide sequence: TGTGCCAGCAGCTTAGCCGGGACACCTCTATCCAACTATGGCTACACCTTC.

This chain connects TRBV7-9 to TRBJ1-2; D possibly corresponds to TRBD1 (6 bases). There are 15 residues in the CDR3. Per the germline V gene, CDR1 is SEHNR and CDR2 is FQNEAQ (reference sequence). Trimming left V 1 base short and J 8 bases short, with 17 bases between. The CDR3 sequence is CASSLDTGRIEGYTF. DNA for the CDR3: TGTGCCAGCAGCTTAGATACAGGGCGGATTGAGGGCTACACCTTC. Complete variable domain (other parts from reference TRBV7-9 and TRBJ1-2): DTGVSQNPRHKITKRGQNVTFRCDPISEHNRLYWYRQTLGQGPEFLTYFQNEAQLEKSRLLSDRFSAERPKGSFSTLEIQRTEQGDSAMYLCASSLDTGRIEGYTFGSGTRLTVV.